What follows are 2 T cell receptor beta chains derived from one specimen sequenced in a study of cytomegalovirus exposure and HLA in healthy donors. The PCR employed 60 Vbeta primers together with 13 Jbeta primers. Profiled with immunoSEQ multiplex PCR; TCRdb holds only in-frame clones, not every one. Listed are over 75,000 clones; about 0.6% falls within the top ten. Source material: PBMCs. These receptors were taken from a man aged 50 or older in good health and CMV-seronegative.

V and J are TRBV6-6 and TRBJ2-1; 10 bases map to TRBD2. The V gene end was trimmed by 6 bases and the J gene end by 7 bases; junction bases not matched to a gene: 12. This CDR3 has 16 amino acids. Germline loops: CDR1 MNHNY, CDR2 SVGAGI (reference sequence). The CDR3 protein is CASRSSGGALENEQFF. CDR3 in DNA: TGTGCCAGCAGGTCCAGCGGGGGGGCCTTAGAAAATGAGCAGTTCTTC.

This rearrangement joins TRBV15 to TRBJ1-2, with 10 bases fitting TRBD1. Trimming at V came to 8 bases and at J to 4 bases, leaving 1 base not matched to a gene. The CDR3 sequence is 12 residues long. Per the germline V gene, CDR1 is LNHNV and CDR2 is YYDKDF (reference sequence). CDR3 DNA sequence: TGTGCCACCGGGACAGGGGCCTATGGCTACACCTTC. Protein product: CATGTGAYGYTF.